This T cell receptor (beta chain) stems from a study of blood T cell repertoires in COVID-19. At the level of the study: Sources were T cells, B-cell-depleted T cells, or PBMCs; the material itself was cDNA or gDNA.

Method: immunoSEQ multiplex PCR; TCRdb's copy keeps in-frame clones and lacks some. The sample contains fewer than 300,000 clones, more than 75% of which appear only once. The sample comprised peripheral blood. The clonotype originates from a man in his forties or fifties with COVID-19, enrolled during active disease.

The CDR3 DNA is TGTGCCTGGAGAAGGGGGGGAGGGAACGAGCAGTACTTC. It specifies CAWRRGGGNEQYF. The rearrangement uses TRBV30 and TRBJ2-7; a possible D gene is TRBD2 (7 bases). This CDR3 contains 13 residues. V lost 3 bases and J lost 5, with 14 bases in between. Germline CDR1 and CDR2: GTSNPN and SVGIG (reference sequence).